The 23 T cell receptor beta chains reported below all come from one sample, sequenced in a study of blood T cell repertoires in COVID-19. Measured with immunoSEQ multiplex PCR; TCRdb has only the in-frame clones, and not every one. The sample has around 310,000 clones, about nine tenths seen once; the top ten hold roughly a tenth. The source material was PBMCs or T cells enriched from blood (not recorded which). These receptors all come from a woman aged 25 to 39 who had recovered from COVID-19.

V is TRBV4-3 and J is TRBJ2-7, with D possibly TRBD2 on 6 matching bases. V shed 0 bases and J shed 6 bases, with 12 bases lying between them. The CDR3 is 14 residues long. Germline assignment: CDR1 LGHNA and CDR2 YSLEER. CDR3 sequence reads: CASSQDRVGGEQYF. The CDR3 DNA reads TGCGCCAGCAGCCAAGATCGGGTGGGGGGCGAGCAGTACTTC.

The chain links TRBV25-1 to TRBJ2-7; a possible D gene is TRBD1 (5 bases). This CDR3 comprises 13 residues. V gave up 4 bases and J gave up 5 bases, with 12 bases separating them. From germline, CDR1 is MGHDK and CDR2 SYGVNS. As DNA, the CDR3 is TGTGCCAGCAGTGGCAGGGTTAACCACGAGCAGTACTTC. Protein sequence: CASSGRVNHEQYF.

The table lists this clone with a few counts. The rearrangement joins TRBV6-6 to TRBJ2-7; D possibly corresponds to TRBD2 (5 bases). The CDR3 spans 15 residues. The ends were cut back, 2 bases at V and 6 bases at J, with 17 bases in the middle. Germline values: CDR1 MNHNY, CDR2 SVGAGI (reference sequence). Written as DNA, the CDR3 is TGTGCCAGCAGTTACCGGGCGGGTTCTAGAGGCGAGCAGTACTTC. This translates into CASSYRAGSRGEQYF.

The chain joins TRBV7-9 to TRBJ1-3; D is perhaps TRBD1 (6 bases). Germline values: CDR1 SEHNR, CDR2 FQNEAQ (reference sequence). V was pared by 6 bases and J by 0 bases, with 18 bases between. CDR3 size: 17 residues. CDR3 sequence: CASRRTGNLNSGNTIYF. The CDR3 nucleotides read TGTGCCAGCAGAAGAACAGGGAATTTAAACTCTGGAAACACCATATATTTT.

This clone was observed once. The chain has TRBV7-2 and TRBJ2-4; 11 bases map to TRBD1. Trimming at V came to 5 bases and at J to 9 bases, leaving 6 bases not matched to a gene. This CDR3 spans 14 amino acids. The germline CDR1 and CDR2 sequences are SGHTA and FQGNSA. Written as DNA, the CDR3 is TGTGCCAGCAGCCCAGGACAGGGGGCGAGCATTCAGTACTTC. Translating it yields CASSPGQGASIQYF.

The chain recombines TRBV28 with TRBJ1-5; D call uncertain. The V end was cut by 6 bases, the J end by 7 bases, with 22 bases between. Germline CDR1 MDHEN, CDR2 SYDVKM. This CDR3 spans 16 amino acids. Here the CDR3 DNA reads TGTGCCAGCAGCCAAGGAGGCTCCTACGAGTTGCAGCCCCAGCATTTT. Its translation: CASSQGGSYELQPQHF.

This chain joins TRBV4-2 and TRBJ2-1; TRBD2 matches 8 bases. Trimming cost V 0 bases and J 15 bases; bases outside gene matches: 7. Germline CDR1 is LGHNA and CDR2 is YNFKEQ. This CDR3 comprises 13 residues. The CDR3 here is CASSQDLRTSGFF. The CDR3 region has the DNA TGTGCCAGCAGCCAAGATCTGAGAACTAGCGGGTTCTTC.

The gene calls are TRBV6-2 or TRBV6-3 and TRBJ1-1; TRBD1 might be the D (6 bases). CDR3 size: 15 residues. V was shortened by 4 bases and J by 6 bases, with 18 bases between the two germline ends. Germline V gene lookup returns CDR1 MNHEY and CDR2 SVGEGT. CDR3 nucleotide sequence: TGTGCCAGCAGTTCCCAGTGGGGGGGGGCGGCTGAAGCTTTCTTT. It translates to CASSSQWGGAAEAFF.

This sequence joins TRBV9 and TRBJ1-1; no definite D call. CDR1 and CDR2 (germline): SGDLS, YYNGEE. This CDR3 is 13 amino acids long. Trimming took 0 bases from V and 4 from J, leaving 7 bases between them. The chain's CDR3 is CASSVVGSTEAFF. CDR3 coding DNA: TGTGCCAGCAGCGTAGTAGGGAGCACTGAAGCTTTCTTT.

The chain links TRBV3-1 (or the pseudogene TRBV3-2) to TRBJ1-2; D uncertain. Per the germline V gene, CDR1 is LGHDT and CDR2 is YNNKEL (reference sequence). V was clipped by 3 bases and J by 5 bases, with 16 bases between them. CDR3 length: 15 residues. CDR3 bases: TGTGCCAGCAGCCAGAATTCGGGAACCCAATATGGCTACACCTTC. This sequence encodes CASSQNSGTQYGYTF.

This sequence joins TRBV27 and TRBJ2-1, with a possible D match to TRBD2 (6 bases). V lost 7 bases, J lost 6 bases, and 16 bases lay in between. Germline values: CDR1 MNHEY, CDR2 SMNVEV (reference sequence). The CDR3 runs 14 residues. The CDR3 sequence is CASNTGGVFNEQFF. Written as DNA, the CDR3 is TGTGCCAGCAACACCGGAGGGGTTTTCAATGAGCAGTTCTTC.

The chain links TRBV5-1 to TRBJ2-5; 8 positions match TRBD2. This CDR3 region has 17 residues. V shed 3 bases, J shed 1 base, and the junction held 11 bases outside the gene matches. The germline V gene has CDR1 SGHRS and CDR2 YFSETQ. CDR3 in amino acids: CASSSMTSAIPQETQYF. The DNA for the CDR3 is TGCGCCAGCAGCTCCATGACTAGCGCTATACCCCAAGAGACCCAGTACTTC.

The rearrangement links TRBV4-1 to TRBJ2-7; D is uncertain. The CDR3 contains 15 residues. Germline V lookup: CDR1 MGHRA, CDR2 YSYEKL. V was cut by 1 base and J by 1 base, with 11 bases left in between. CDR3 loop: CASSQVYDRSYEQYF. DNA for the CDR3: TGCGCCAGCAGCCAAGTCTACGATCGGTCCTACGAGCAGTACTTC.

This chain uses TRBV13 with TRBJ1-1; 9 positions match TRBD1. V was pared by 2 bases and J by 5 bases, with 3 bases of the junction left unmatched. The CDR3 extends over 14 amino acids. The germline V gene has CDR1 PRHDT and CDR2 FYEKMQ (reference sequence). The CDR3: CASSLWTGVTEAFF. CDR3 in DNA: TGTGCCAGCAGCTTATGGACAGGGGTGACTGAAGCTTTCTTT.

V gene TRBV7-9 combines with J gene TRBJ2-5; 9 bases are shared with TRBD2. Germline CDR1 is SEHNR and CDR2 is FQNEAQ (reference sequence). Trimming removed 4 bases from V and 5 bases from J; junction bases left unmatched: 8. The CDR3 contains 15 residues. Here the CDR3 reads CASSSGTSSVETQYF. CDR3 nucleotides: TGTGCCAGCAGCTCTGGGACTAGCAGCGTGGAGACCCAGTACTTC.

The chain combines TRBV4-2 with TRBJ2-7; a possible D gene is TRBD2 (6 bases). Germline V gene sequence: CDR1 LGHNA, CDR2 YNFKEQ. The CDR3 runs 17 residues. V was shortened by 1 base and J by 4 bases, with 20 bases between the two germline ends. CDR3 sequence (DNA): TGTGCCAGCAGCCAAGTCCGGGGGTTTTCTAACATGTACGAGCAGTACTTC. It codes for CASSQVRGFSNMYEQYF.

The rearrangement uses TRBV15 and TRBJ2-7; TRBD1 is a possible D gene (6 bases). The CDR3 length is 15 residues. V lost 1 base and J 3 bases, leaving 13 bases between the germline ends. Germline CDR1 LNHNV, CDR2 YYDKDF (reference sequence). The CDR3 nucleotides are TGTGCCACCAGCAGAGTAGTCGGGACACTCTACGAGCAGTACTTC. Encoded protein: CATSRVVGTLYEQYF.

This clone was seen a single time. The V gene is TRBV6-2 or TRBV6-3, the J gene TRBJ1-1; TRBD1 is a possible D gene (6 bases). The V gene lost 2 bases and the J gene lost 4 bases, with 11 bases spanning the gap. Germline V lookup: CDR1 MNHEY, CDR2 SVGEGT. The CDR3 has 14 residues. CDR3 sequence: CASSYRQVGTEAFF. In DNA, the CDR3 is TGTGCCAGCAGTTACCGACAGGTCGGCACTGAAGCTTTCTTT.

The CDR3 DNA is TGTGCCAGCAGTTATGTCAGCTATGGCTACACCTTC. Encoded protein: CASSYVSYGYTF. The chain has TRBV6-2 or TRBV6-3 and TRBJ1-2; D remains unclear. The V gene lost 3 bases and the J gene lost 4 bases, with 6 bases spanning the gap. CDR1 is MNHEY, CDR2 SVGEGT, per germline. The CDR3 contains 12 residues.

This chain links TRBV20-1 with TRBJ2-5; TRBD1 might be the D (6 bases). In germline, CDR1 is DFQATT, CDR2 SNEGSKA (reference sequence). The CDR3 is 11 residues long. CDR3 sequence (DNA): TGCAGCTGGACAGTACAAGAGACCCAGTACTTC. This gives the protein CSWTVQETQYF.

The chain employs TRBV27 and TRBJ2-7, with D uncertain. The CDR3 covers 13 residues. V was cut by 5 bases and J by 4 bases, with 12 bases left in between. CDR1 MNHEY and CDR2 SMNVEV come from the germline V gene (reference sequence). CDR3 DNA sequence: TGTGCCAGCAGTCCTACCCTCATATACGAGCAGTACTTC. Encoded protein: CASSPTLIYEQYF.

This chain connects TRBV7-6 to TRBJ2-7; 8 nucleotides line up with TRBD2. This CDR3 spans 15 amino acids. CDR1 is SGHVS and CDR2 is FNYEAQ in the germline V gene. Trimming removed 2 bases from V and 4 bases from J; junction bases left unmatched: 7. DNA for the CDR3: TGTGCCAGCAGCTTAAGCGGGGGCCGAAATTACGAGCAGTACTTC. Its translation: CASSLSGGRNYEQYF.

The table lists this clone with a count of one. V and J are TRBV30 and TRBJ2-5; D is possibly TRBD1 (5 bases). The CDR3 is made up of 13 amino acids. CDR1 and CDR2 (germline): GTSNPN, SVGIG (reference sequence). V lost 5 bases to trimming and J lost 2 bases, with 12 bases between them. CDR3 sequence reads: CAWGVGAQETQYF. CDR3 bases: TGTGCCTGGGGGGTTGGGGCACAAGAGACCCAGTACTTC.